The rows below give T cell receptor beta chains drawn from one sample of a study of molecular identifiers for immune sequencing clone quantification. TCRdb used MiXCR to reprocess the PCR reads, holding one entry per CDR3 protein. The data contain about half a million distinct CDR3 sequences, around a fifth of them seen just once; the ten biggest clones take up about 0.8%. Sequenced material: naive CD8+ T cells from blood, with Jurkat cell RNA spiked in. These TCRs come from a human donor in good health. Some libraries in this study had Jurkat cell RNA spiked in. Both conserved end residues are part of each CDR3. Fields, in order: V gene, clone size, D gene, CDR3 length, J gene, CDR3 protein, CDR3 DNA. D genes are given only for firm matches. Some rows have no size entry. The others give once, few or many, or a class for an expanded clone.

TRBV18	-	-	13	TRBJ1-2	CASSADSNYGYTF	TGTGCCAGCTCAGCCGACAGCAACTATGGCTACACCTTC
TRBV12-3/TRBV12-4	many	TRBD1	14	TRBJ2-7	CASSPAQGAYEQYF	TGTGCCAGCAGCCCCGCCCAGGGGGCCTACGAGCAGTACTTC
TRBV4-1	-	-	16	TRBJ2-2	CASSQMGGLGTGELFF	TGCGCCAGCAGCCAAATGGGGGGCCTAGGTACCGGGGAGCTGTTTTTT
TRBV4-1	few	TRBD1	13	TRBJ2-7	CASSPRQGFEQYF	TGCGCCAGCAGCCCACGACAGGGATTCGAGCAGTACTTC
TRBV19	-	-	16	TRBJ2-3	CASSTGTTKSGDTQYF	TGTGCCAGTAGTACAGGGACCACGAAAAGCGGGGATACGCAGTATTTT
TRBV9	few	TRBD1	13	TRBJ2-2	CASSVTGAGELFF	TGTGCCAGCAGCGTCACAGGGGCCGGGGAGCTGTTTTTT
TRBV9	few	TRBD2	16	TRBJ2-1	CASSVGLAGRYNEQFF	TGTGCCAGCAGCGTAGGGCTAGCGGGAAGGTACAATGAGCAGTTCTTC
TRBV7-2	few	-	15	TRBJ1-4	CASSLDRVWGEKLFF	TGTGCCAGCAGCTTAGATAGGGTTTGGGGTGAAAAACTGTTTTTT
TRBV6-5	many	-	15	TRBJ2-7	CASSLTQAQLYEQYF	TGTGCCAGCAGTTTAACTCAGGCCCAATTGTACGAGCAGTACTTC
TRBV6-5	many	-	14	TRBJ2-4	CASSTRGGGDIQYF	TGTGCCAGCAGTACCAGGGGGGGGGGGGACATTCAGTACTTC
TRBV4-3	-	-	16	TRBJ2-2	CASSQDNRLDTGELFF	TGCGCCAGCAGCCAAGATAATCGTCTAGACACCGGGGAGCTGTTTTTT
TRBV4-3	-	TRBD1	19	TRBJ2-2	CASSQGRGQGVANTGELFF	TGCGCCAGCAGCCAAGGTAGGGGACAGGGCGTCGCGAACACCGGGGAGCTGTTTTTT
TRBV6-6	many	-	17	TRBJ1-4	CASSSPGIAPTNEKLFF	TGTGCCAGCAGTTCACCCGGGATAGCGCCAACTAATGAAAAACTGTTTTTT
TRBV7-9	-	TRBD2	15	TRBJ2-3	CASSLGLAGTDAQYF	TGTGCCAGCAGCTTAGGACTAGCGGGCACGGATGCGCAGTATTTT
TRBV30	-	-	13	TRBJ1-2	CAWRMGGDYGYTF	TGTGCCTGGAGGATGGGGGGCGACTATGGCTACACCTTC
TRBV5-1	few	-	14	TRBJ2-1	CASSLAAGKYEQFF	TGCGCCAGCAGCTTGGCGGCAGGGAAGTATGAGCAGTTCTTC
TRBV6-5	-	TRBD2	15	TRBJ2-1	CASSPIAGGCAEQFF	TGTGCCAGCAGTCCCATAGCGGGGGGATGCGCTGAGCAGTTCTTC
TRBV5-6	many	-	17	TRBJ2-6	CASSHGTGLSGANVLTF	TGTGCCAGCAGCCACGGGACTGGCCTTTCTGGGGCCAACGTCCTGACTTTC
TRBV5-1	many	-	16	TRBJ2-7	CASSFRSRGVPYEQYF	TGCGCCAGCAGCTTCCGGTCCAGAGGTGTCCCCTACGAGCAGTACTTC
TRBV7-9	many	-	12	TRBJ1-1	CASSNQGVEAFF	TGTGCCAGCAGCAACCAGGGAGTTGAAGCTTTCTTT
TRBV5-6	-	TRBD2	18	TRBJ2-7	CASSLRLAGASPKFEQYF	TGTGCCAGCAGCCTACGACTAGCGGGAGCCTCCCCTAAATTTGAGCAGTACTTC
TRBV12-3/TRBV12-4	few	-	13	TRBJ1-4	CASSFGPFSLLFF	TGTGCCAGCAGCTTTGGCCCTTTTAGCCTACTGTTTTTT
TRBV5-3	few	-	15	TRBJ2-5	CASSLAGTQGETQYF	TGTGCCAGCAGCTTGGCCGGGACTCAAGGGGAGACCCAGTACTTC
TRBV2	few	TRBD1	14	TRBJ1-5	CASSDRTGDQPQHF	TGTGCCAGCAGTGATCGTACAGGGGATCAGCCCCAGCATTTT
TRBV9	-	-	11	TRBJ2-3	CASSDPKGQYF	TGTGCCAGCAGCGACCCTAAGGGGCAGTATTTT
TRBV10-3	many	TRBD1	11	TRBJ1-5	CAIGQGWPQHF	TGTGCCATCGGACAGGGCTGGCCCCAGCATTTT
TRBV5-3	-	-	14	TRBJ1-2	CASMAAVGNYGYTF	TGTGCCAGCATGGCGGCGGTTGGGAACTATGGCTACACCTTC
TRBV20-1	many	-	15	TRBJ2-7	CSAREGAGVSYEQYF	TGCAGTGCTAGGGAGGGGGCCGGGGTCTCCTACGAGCAGTACTTC
TRBV12-3/TRBV12-4	-	-	14	TRBJ2-3	CASSAPPWEDTQYF	TGTGCCAGCAGCGCTCCTCCGTGGGAGGATACGCAGTATTTT
TRBV7-9	few	-	13	TRBJ2-1	CASSLDHYNEQFF	TGTGCCAGCAGCCTAGACCACTACAATGAGCAGTTCTTC
TRBV7-9	few	TRBD2	16	TRBJ2-1	CASSFSGRQIKNEQFF	TGTGCCAGCAGCTTTAGCGGGAGACAAATCAAAAATGAGCAGTTCTTC
TRBV5-5	-	TRBD1	17	TRBJ2-1	CASSLVYGTGVSQEQFF	TGTGCCAGCAGCTTGGTCTATGGGACAGGCGTCTCTCAGGAGCAGTTCTTC
TRBV4-2	-	TRBD2	16	TRBJ2-5	CASSQTSGSLGETRYF	TGTGCCAGCAGCCAAACTAGCGGGAGTTTAGGAGAGACCCGGTACTTC
TRBV4-3	many	-	15	TRBJ1-4	CASSPTESTNEKLFF	TGCGCCAGCAGCCCTACAGAGTCAACTAATGAAAAACTGTTTTTT
TRBV19	-	TRBD1	14	TRBJ2-7	CASSFQGARSEQYF	TGTGCCAGTAGTTTTCAGGGGGCGAGGTCCGAGCAGTACTTC
TRBV6-5	many	-	13	TRBJ1-1	CASQLIRDTEAFF	TGTGCCAGCCAATTAATACGGGACACTGAAGCTTTCTTT
TRBV9	-	-	15	TRBJ2-7	CASSVEQGPFYEQYF	TGTGCCAGCAGCGTAGAACAGGGACCGTTTTACGAGCAGTACTTC
TRBV14	many	-	14	TRBJ2-5	CASSRLGAEETQYF	TGTGCCAGCAGCCGCTTAGGGGCCGAAGAGACCCAGTACTTC
TRBV27	-	-	15	TRBJ2-4	CASSLEGKAKNIQYF	TGTGCTTCCTCGTTGGAGGGTAAAGCCAAAAACATTCAGTACTTC
TRBV7-9	-	-	15	TRBJ1-4	CAGSFGVATNEKLFF	TGTGCCGGCAGCTTCGGAGTAGCAACTAATGAAAAACTGTTTTTT
TRBV5-5	-	TRBD1	15	TRBJ1-1	CASSWSAQGATEAFF	TGTGCCAGCAGCTGGTCCGCACAGGGGGCAACTGAAGCTTTCTTT
TRBV9	-	-	24	TRBJ1-5	CASLIPSSVDGERGIPISNQPQHF	TGTGCCAGCCTGATACCCAGCAGCGTAGATGGGGAGAGGGGGATCCCTATTAGCAATCAGCCCCAGCATTTT
TRBV7-2	many	-	15	TRBJ2-1	CASSWGASVNNEQFF	TGTGCCAGCAGCTGGGGGGCTAGTGTAAACAATGAGCAGTTCTTC
TRBV20-1	many	-	12	TRBJ1-1	CSARGLAAEAFF	TGCAGTGCTAGAGGGCTGGCAGCCGAAGCTTTCTTT
TRBV29-1	many	-	13	TRBJ2-5	CGINGPEGETQYF	TGCGGTATAAACGGACCCGAGGGGGAGACCCAGTACTTC
TRBV27	many	-	13	TRBJ1-5	CASSLSVNQPQHF	TGTGCCAGCAGTTTATCAGTTAATCAGCCCCAGCATTTT
TRBV25-1	few	TRBD1	14	TRBJ1-1	CASKRTGSNTEAFF	TGTGCCAGTAAAAGGACAGGGTCGAACACTGAAGCTTTCTTT
TRBV12-3/TRBV12-4	few	TRBD1	14	TRBJ2-1	CASSFSGQGNEQFF	TGTGCCAGCAGTTTCTCGGGACAGGGCAATGAGCAGTTCTTC
TRBV24-1	-	TRBD2	13	TRBJ2-1	CATSDGGGNEQFF	TGTGCCACCAGTGATGGCGGGGGCAATGAGCAGTTCTTC
TRBV4-2	many	TRBD1	14	TRBJ2-5	CASSQTTGAETQYF	TGTGCCAGCAGCCAAACGACAGGGGCTGAGACCCAGTACTTC
TRBV13	many	-	14	TRBJ2-5	CASSLTGPQETQYF	TGTGCCAGCAGCTTGACGGGACCCCAAGAGACCCAGTACTTC
TRBV5-3	-	-	15	TRBJ1-1	CASSLDGGLGTEAFF	TGTGCCAGCAGCTTGGATGGGGGTCTGGGGACTGAAGCTTTCTTT
TRBV6-2/TRBV6-3	few	-	15	TRBJ1-1	CASSYKGGVGTEAFF	TGTGCCAGCAGTTACAAAGGCGGGGTGGGCACTGAAGCTTTCTTT
TRBV27	few	TRBD2	15	TRBJ2-7	CASSSHAGVSYEQYF	TGTGCCAGCAGTTCCCACGCGGGGGTCTCCTACGAGCAGTACTTC
TRBV6-2/TRBV6-3	many	-	16	TRBJ1-1	CASRGNRGVLNGEAFF	TGTGCCAGCCGAGGGAACCGCGGGGTCCTAAACGGTGAAGCTTTCTTT
TRBV7-2	few	TRBD2	14	TRBJ2-7	CASSYGLAGAEQYF	TGTGCCAGCAGCTACGGACTAGCGGGGGCCGAGCAGTACTTC
TRBV7-8	few	-	14	TRBJ2-7	CASSFHRDPLEQYF	TGTGCCAGCAGCTTTCACAGGGACCCTTTGGAGCAGTACTTC
TRBV28	many	-	13	TRBJ2-5	CASRPGTQETQYF	TGTGCCAGCCGACCCGGCACCCAAGAGACCCAGTACTTC
TRBV6-1	-	-	12	TRBJ1-5	CASGSLFLPQHF	TGTGCCAGCGGGTCCCTCTTTCTGCCCCAGCATTTT